Below, 14 T cell receptor beta chains from the same sample are listed, as sequenced in a study of blood T cells in healthy people across ages. Combining a sample-barcoded 5' primer with a J-beta primer mix, a second PCR ran for about 7 to 11 cycles. TCRdb ran MiXCR on the 5' RACE reads and lists one entry per CDR3 protein. The sample yields around 1.1 million distinct CDR3 sequences, 30% to 40% seen once. The sequenced sample consisted of blood. The origin of the receptors is a man between 18 and 29 years old in good health.

This clonotype has a count of ten or more. The V and J genes are TRBV7-2 and TRBJ2-7, with D uncertain. The germline gives CDR1 SGHTA, CDR2 FQGNSA. The V end was cut by 8 bases, the J end by 1 base, with 6 bases between. This CDR3 is 11 amino acids long. The chain's CDR3 is CASALSYEQYF. The DNA of the CDR3 is TGTGCCAGCGCCCTTTCCTACGAGCAGTACTTC.

The chain joins TRBV20-1 to TRBJ2-1, with 10 positions matching TRBD2. Germline V gene data show CDR1 as DFQATT and CDR2 as SNEGSKA (reference sequence). V was clipped by 3 bases and J by 8 bases; unmatched bases: 13. The length of the CDR3 is 16 residues. CDR3 sequence reads: CSASSLGAGGRYEQFF. Here the CDR3 DNA reads TGCAGTGCTAGTTCCCTAGGAGCGGGGGGGCGTTATGAGCAGTTCTTC.

This clonotype was observed a handful of times. V gene TRBV20-1 combines with J gene TRBJ2-1; 7 bases line up with TRBD2. The germline CDR1 and CDR2 sequences are DFQATT and SNEGSKA (reference sequence). Trimming removed 2 bases from V and 6 bases from J; junction bases left unmatched: 4. The length of the CDR3 is 13 residues. The CDR3 nucleotides read TGCAGTGCTAGAAAACCGGGGGGCAATGAGCAGTTCTTC. It specifies CSARKPGGNEQFF.

This clonotype was detected only a few times. The chain uses TRBV19 and TRBJ1-2; perhaps TRBD1 as D (5 bases). This CDR3 has 17 amino acids. The V end was cut by 0 bases, the J end by 0 bases, with 14 bases between. The germline V gene has CDR1 LNHDA and CDR2 SQIVND (reference sequence). The CDR3 region is CASSIDRQTPPNYGYTF. The DNA for the CDR3 is TGTGCCAGTAGTATAGACCGACAGACACCCCCTAACTATGGCTACACCTTC.

The CDR3 region has the DNA TGTGCCAGCAACCTGGTCGGGGGAAACACTGAAGCTTTCTTT. Translation: CASNLVGGNTEAFF. The chain uses TRBV11-2 and TRBJ1-1; D is possibly TRBD1 (5 bases). CDR3 length: 14 residues. V lost 7 bases, J lost 2 bases, and 14 bases lay in between. From germline, CDR1 is SGHAT and CDR2 FQNNGV.

This clonotype was observed many times. This chain connects TRBV20-1 to TRBJ2-7; D is unclear. Germline lookup yields CDR1 DFQATT and CDR2 SNEGSKA (reference sequence). CDR3 length equals 11 residues. The V end lost 7 bases, the J end lost 1 base, and 8 bases lay between the germline ends. CDR3 bases: TGCAGTGGAAGGCTTTCCTACGAGCAGTACTTC. Its translation: CSGRLSYEQYF.

The chain has TRBV20-1 and TRBJ2-3; D uncertain. The CDR3 is 12 residues long. Trimming took off 3 bases at V and 1 base at J, with 5 bases between the two ends. Germline loops: CDR1 DFQATT, CDR2 SNEGSKA (reference sequence). The CDR3 DNA is TGCAGTGCTAGGTACCGCACAGATACGCAGTATTTT. It translates to CSARYRTDTQYF.

The V gene is TRBV11-3, the J gene TRBJ2-1, with no clear D. The length of the CDR3 is 15 residues. Germline loops: CDR1 SGHNT, CDR2 YENEEA. V was pared by 3 bases and J by 0 bases, with 9 bases between. The CDR3 bases are TGTGCCAGCAGCTTCCGGCGAGTCTCCTACAATGAGCAGTTCTTC. This sequence encodes CASSFRRVSYNEQFF.

J is TRBJ2-5 and V is TRBV20-1; D perhaps matches TRBD2 (5 bases). Judging by the DNA end, TRBJ2-7 fits better; the J call may be wrong. Germline V gives CDR1 DFQATT, CDR2 SNEGSKA (reference sequence). The CDR3 is 13 residues long. CDR3 nucleotides: TGCAGTGCTAGAGATCGGCAGGACTGCGAGCAGTACTTC. The encoded protein is CSARDRQDCEQYF.

The chain couples TRBV12-3 or TRBV12-4 to TRBJ1-1; 7 positions agree with TRBD1. Losses at the gene ends were 6 bases for V and 11 bases for J; bases not matched to a gene: 18. This CDR3 is built from 15 residues. The DNA of the CDR3 is TGTGCCAGCAGGCCCCCGGGGACAGTCCTGTCGCAGGCTTTCTTT. This sequence encodes CASRPPGTVLSQAFF.

The chain couples TRBV29-1 to TRBJ1-1; no clear D gene. V gave up 5 bases and J gave up 1 base, with 8 bases separating them. Germline CDR1 reads SQVTM; CDR2 reads ANQGSEA. There are 12 residues in the CDR3. For the CDR3, the DNA is TGCAGCGTTACGGTGGGGAACACTGAAGCTTTCTTT. Its protein is CSVTVGNTEAFF.

This chain joins TRBV6-5 and TRBJ1-2; no firm D call. Germline V gene lookup returns CDR1 MNHEY and CDR2 SVGAGI. The CDR3 is 13 residues long. The V and J ends lost 2 bases and 6 bases respectively, with 10 bases between them. The CDR3 sequence: CASSYPATNGYTF. The CDR3 DNA reads as TGTGCCAGCAGTTACCCGGCAACTAATGGCTACACCTTC.

CDR3 residues: CASSSREGDGYTF. CDR3 in DNA: TGTGCCAGCAGTAGCCGGGAAGGGGATGGCTACACCTTC. The genes are TRBV6-2 or TRBV6-3 and TRBJ1-2, with D possibly being TRBD1 (5 bases). Germline V gives CDR1 MNHEY, CDR2 SVGEGT. The V end lost 5 bases, the J end lost 6 bases, and 13 bases lay between the germline ends. CDR3 length: 13 residues.

CDR3 protein: CASSLEGQFYGYTF. The CDR3 coding sequence is TGTGCCAGCAGCTTAGAGGGACAGTTCTATGGCTACACCTTC. This chain uses TRBV7-8 with TRBJ1-2, with 7 bases identical to TRBD1. The CDR3 has 14 residues. Germline trimming cut 1 base from V and 4 bases from J; bases unmatched to any gene: 3. Germline-derived CDR1 and CDR2 are SGHVS and FQNEAQ.